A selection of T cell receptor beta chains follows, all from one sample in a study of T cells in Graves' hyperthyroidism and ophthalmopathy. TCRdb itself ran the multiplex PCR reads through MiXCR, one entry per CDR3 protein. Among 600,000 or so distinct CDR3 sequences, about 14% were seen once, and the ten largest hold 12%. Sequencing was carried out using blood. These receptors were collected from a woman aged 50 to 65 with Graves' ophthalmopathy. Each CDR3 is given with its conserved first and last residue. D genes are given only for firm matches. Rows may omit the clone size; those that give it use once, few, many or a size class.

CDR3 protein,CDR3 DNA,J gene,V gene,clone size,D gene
CASSLSPTGVNQPQHF,TGTGCCAGCAGTTTATCGCCGACAGGAGTCAATCAGCCCCAGCATTTT,TRBJ1-5,TRBV27,many,.
CASSPYGQGGREAPLHF,TGTGCCAGCAGTCCCTATGGACAGGGCGGTAGGGAGGCACCCCTCCACTTT,TRBJ1-6,TRBV28,many,TRBD1
CASSTMDSLRQPQHF,TGTGCCAGCAGTACTATGGACAGCCTCAGGCAGCCCCAGCATTTT,TRBJ1-5,TRBV28,many,.
CASSLASTSSYNEQFF,TGTGCCAGCAGCTTAGCCTCGACTAGCTCCTACAATGAGCAGTTCTTC,TRBJ2-1,TRBV11-1,many,.
CASWANLEYGYTF,TGTGCCAGCTGGGCGAACTTAGAGTATGGCTACACCTTC,TRBJ1-2,TRBV27,once,.
CASSAATLAGKWQETQYF,TGTGCCAGCAGCGCAGCCACTTTAGCGGGAAAGTGGCAAGAGACCCAGTACTTC,TRBJ2-5,TRBV7-9,many,TRBD2
CASSLSTGGIGTEAFF,TGTGCCAGCAGCTTATCCACAGGGGGCATCGGCACTGAAGCTTTCTTT,TRBJ1-1,TRBV7-9,.,TRBD1
CSASSGRKPNEQFF,TGCAGTGCTAGTAGTGGACGCAAACCCAATGAGCAGTTCTTC,TRBJ2-1,TRBV20-1,many,.
CASSYSSGGDTEAFF,TGTGCCAGCAGTTACTCGTCCGGGGGCGACACTGAAGCTTTCTTT,TRBJ1-1,TRBV6-5,many,.
CASSTIGRLDQPQHF,TGTGCCAGCAGTACAATTGGGAGGTTAGATCAGCCCCAGCATTTT,TRBJ1-5,TRBV28,.,.
CASSYFGSTSTDTQYF,TGTGCCAGCAGTTACTTCGGGTCCACTAGCACAGATACGCAGTATTTT,TRBJ2-3,TRBV6-5,many,.
CASILSGTGFSGYTF,TGTGCCAGCATCCTCTCCGGGACAGGGTTCTCCGGCTACACCTTC,TRBJ1-2,TRBV5-6,.,TRBD1
CASSRTSGSGTGELFF,TGTGCCAGCTCGCGGACTAGCGGGAGTGGTACCGGGGAGCTGTTTTTT,TRBJ2-2,TRBV7-2,.,TRBD2
CASSLVPGGDTEAFF,TGCGCCAGCAGCTTGGTCCCAGGGGGTGATACTGAAGCTTTCTTT,TRBJ1-1,TRBV5-1,few,TRBD1
CASSLSAVNTEAFF,TGTGCCAGCAGTTTAAGCGCGGTGAACACTGAAGCTTTCTTT,TRBJ1-1,TRBV27,few,.
CASSTTNEQFF,TGTGCCAGCAGCACCACCAATGAGCAGTTCTTC,TRBJ2-1,TRBV9,many,.
CSVLDRMNTGELFF,TGCAGCGTTCTGGACAGGATGAACACCGGGGAGCTGTTTTTT,TRBJ2-2,TRBV29-1,.,TRBD1
CASSLNLASTDTQYF,TGCGCCAGCAGCTTGAATTTAGCCAGCACAGATACGCAGTATTTT,TRBJ2-3,TRBV5-1,many,.
CASSLDEDRAYGYTF,TGTGCCAGCAGCTTAGATGAAGACAGGGCCTATGGCTACACCTTC,TRBJ1-2,TRBV7-6,many,TRBD1
CASSLLFEGAKAFF,TGTGCCAGCAGTTTACTTTTTGAGGGGGCGAAAGCTTTCTTT,TRBJ1-1,TRBV28,many,TRBD1
CASSPPWQGKTYEQYF,TGTGCCAGCAGCCCCCCGTGGCAGGGGAAAACCTACGAGCAGTACTTC,TRBJ2-7,TRBV11-3,many,.
CASSQGGKTWGTGELFF,TGCGCCAGCAGCCAGGGCGGAAAAACCTGGGGCACCGGGGAGCTGTTTTTT,TRBJ2-2,TRBV4-1,.,.
CASSLSQVNEQFF,TGTGCCAGCAGTCTCTCCCAGGTAAATGAGCAGTTCTTC,TRBJ2-1,TRBV6-1,.,.
CAWRSGLEAFF,TGTGCCTGGAGATCGGGGCTTGAAGCTTTCTTT,TRBJ1-1,TRBV30,many,.
CASSPGRGAYNEQFF,TGTGCCAGCAGTCCGGGCAGGGGAGCCTACAATGAGCAGTTCTTC,TRBJ2-1,TRBV2,many,.
CASSTRQGKETEAFF,TGTGCCAGTAGTACCCGACAGGGAAAGGAAACTGAAGCTTTCTTT,TRBJ1-1,TRBV19,once,TRBD1
CASVRLALRDEQFF,TGTGCCAGCGTACGACTAGCTCTCCGGGATGAGCAGTTCTTC,TRBJ2-1,TRBV12-3/TRBV12-4,few,TRBD2
CASGPPGNVAFF,TGTGCTAGTGGTCCCCCAGGGAATGTAGCTTTCTTT,TRBJ1-1,TRBV12-5,.,.
CAGSGEGGYQETQYF,TGTGCCGGCTCGGGAGAGGGAGGGTACCAAGAGACCCAGTACTTC,TRBJ2-5,TRBV7-2,many,TRBD2
CASSPGQGMAGGLYEQFF,TGTGCCAGCTCACCCGGACAGGGTATGGCGGGAGGGCTGTATGAGCAGTTCTTC,TRBJ2-1,TRBV18,.,.
CASSLMGLLNEQFF,TGTGCCAGCAGTTTAATGGGCTTATTAAATGAGCAGTTCTTC,TRBJ2-1,TRBV28,few,.
CASSFGQGAAEAFF,TGTGCCAGCAGCTTTGGACAGGGGGCTGCTGAAGCTTTCTTT,TRBJ1-1,TRBV7-6,few,TRBD1
CSARIRADQETQYF,TGCAGTGCTAGGATCCGGGCCGACCAAGAGACCCAGTACTTC,TRBJ2-5,TRBV20-1,many,.
CASRRLAGGPARSGANVLTF,TGTGCCAGTAGGAGGTTAGCGGGAGGCCCCGCCCGATCTGGGGCCAACGTCCTGACTTTC,TRBJ2-6,TRBV19,.,TRBD2
CASSIPPSETQYF,TGTGCCAGTAGTATCCCCCCTAGCGAGACGCAGTATTTT,TRBJ2-3,TRBV19,few,.
CASSRSRDSYGYTF,TGTGCCAGCAGTAGGAGCAGGGACTCCTATGGCTACACCTTC,TRBJ1-2,TRBV6-2/TRBV6-3,.,.
CSARDSGGRKMANEQFF,TGCAGTGCTAGAGATTCGGGGGGCAGAAAGATGGCCAATGAGCAGTTCTTC,TRBJ2-1,TRBV20-1,.,.
CAWSVNQLAGVRTGELFF,TGTGCCTGGAGTGTCAATCAACTAGCGGGAGTTCGGACCGGGGAGCTGTTTTTT,TRBJ2-2,TRBV30,many,TRBD2
CASSILGANTEAFF,TGTGCCAGTAGTATATTGGGGGCTAACACTGAAGCTTTCTTT,TRBJ1-1,TRBV19,many,.
CASSHSTDRRANVLTF,TGTGCCAGCAGCCACTCAACGGACAGAAGGGCCAACGTCCTGACTTTC,TRBJ2-6,TRBV28,.,.
CASRGLFFYEQYF,TGTGCCAGCAGAGGACTCTTCTTCTACGAGCAGTACTTC,TRBJ2-7,TRBV6-1,.,.
CASSHGRIQTGGRNEQYF,TGTGCCAGCAGCCATGGCCGCATACAGACAGGGGGGCGGAACGAGCAGTACTTC,TRBJ2-7,TRBV6-2/TRBV6-3,many,TRBD1
CASSFHHTVNYGYTF,TGTGCCAGCAGCTTTCACCATACAGTTAACTATGGCTACACCTTC,TRBJ1-2,TRBV11-3,many,.
CSAGDLNSPLHF,TGCAGTGCTGGGGACCTTAATTCACCCCTCCACTTT,TRBJ1-6,TRBV20-1,few,.
CASSFLTGTIGNTIYF,TGTGCCAGCAGCTTCCTCACCGGGACAATTGGAAACACCATATATTTT,TRBJ1-3,TRBV11-2,many,.
CATSRGERDQPQHF,TGTGCCACCAGCAGAGGCGAACGGGATCAGCCCCAGCATTTT,TRBJ1-5,TRBV15,.,.
CASSQRLPNIQYF,TGTGCCAGCAGCCAGAGACTTCCAAACATTCAGTACTTC,TRBJ2-4,TRBV7-2,few,.
CASSRGQGGELFF,TGTGCCAGCAGCCGGGGGCAGGGCGGGGAGCTGTTTTTT,TRBJ2-2,TRBV9,.,.
CASSSTIPYEQYF,TGTGCCAGCAGCTCGACGATACCCTACGAGCAGTACTTC,TRBJ2-7,TRBV7-2,.,.
CSAVTSRGRLETQYF,TGCAGTGCTGTCACTTCCAGGGGGCGCTTAGAGACCCAGTACTTC,TRBJ2-5,TRBV20-1,few,TRBD1
CASSQASLGFYEQYF,TGTGCCAGCAGCCAGGCGTCCCTGGGATTCTACGAGCAGTACTTC,TRBJ2-7,TRBV4-2,few,.
CSAWGRAGETQYF,TGCAGTGCCTGGGGAAGGGCGGGAGAGACCCAGTACTTC,TRBJ2-5,TRBV20-1,many,.
CASSPGRSSGQETQYF,TGCGCCAGCAGCCCCGGAAGATCTAGCGGCCAAGAGACCCAGTACTTC,TRBJ2-5,TRBV4-1,.,TRBD2